This T cell receptor (beta chain) was profiled in a study of human T cells and chemical hapten exposure. This clonotype came up many times. Documented time point: healthy volunteer bleed at 6 weeks. Someone pulled total RNA out of unfractionated whole blood. Germline loops: CDR1 ENHRY, CDR2 SYGVKD. This CDR3 region has 14 residues. With V trimmed by 4 bases and J by 1 base, 4 bases remained unmatched. Original methodology: With a range of about 20,000 to 690,600, the median per sample was 95,638 TCRs. TCRdb ran MiXCR on the RACE reads and lists one entry per CDR3 protein. For this entry, the V and J calls and clone size follow TCRdb and not the study's own pipeline. The table includes about 70,000 distinct CDR3 sequences, approximately 6.5% detected once.

The clonotype comes from a female donor in good health. Some clones in this sample may be carry-over from other donors' samples. The sample consisted of whole blood. V usage is TRBV10-3 and J usage is TRBJ2-7, with 7 bases identical to TRBD1. The CDR3 reads CAISGDSESYEQYF. In DNA, the CDR3 is TGTGCCATCAGTGGGGACAGTGAGTCCTACGAGCAGTACTTC.